The source of this T cell receptor (beta chain) is a study of Graves' ophthalmopathy and Graves' hyperthyroidism. Study overall: No treatment had been given when peripheral blood was collected at initial diagnosis.

The authors amplified TCR beta CDR3 regions, and they did so from RNA transcripts for repertoire sequencing. HTBI-primed RT-PCR formed the first round, and a multiplex PCR formed the second. TCRdb passed the multiplex PCR reads through MiXCR, listing each CDR3 protein once. The table shows approximately 37,000 distinct CDR3 sequences, with roughly half occurring only once. By share of the sample, this clonotype is medium-sized. The CDR3 totals 13 residues. Per germline, CDR1 SNHLY and CDR2 FYNNEI. Trimming pared 6 bases from V and 7 bases from J, leaving 12 bases between. The clonotype was recovered from an adult man with Graves' ophthalmopathy. Input material: peripheral blood. The chain combines TRBV2 with TRBJ2-2; D is unresolved. This CDR3 reads CASRARLGGELFF. The DNA of the CDR3 is TGTGCCAGCAGGGCGAGGTTAGGCGGGGAGCTGTTTTTT.